The entry that follows covers one TCR beta chain sequence. Its target antigen remains unknown. Per-base qualities were not stored, and no clone one base away is much larger. This sample stems from a study of T cell changes during pregnancy in multiple sclerosis (dated by TCRdb to about 2019). Regarding the study in general: In women with multiple sclerosis, the researchers looked at how the T cell repertoire shifted as pregnancy progressed.

Library preparation was by the immunoSEQ multiplex PCR assay. The source is immuneACCESS, and TCRdb retained only in-frame sequences with V and J called. Part of the clones is not carried over; for the studies checked, unresolved V genes explain less than half of this, and the remainder is unexplained. This sample gives 100,000 or so clones in total; over 80% of them show up just once. The ten largest clones represent around 4.5% of the sample. The TCR originated in a female donor with multiple sclerosis, enrolled in a pregnancy study. The input for sequencing was peripheral blood, taken in the first trimester of pregnancy.

The CDR3: CASSLALQGRTGSYEQYF. The DNA reads as follows: TGTGCCAGCAGCTTAGCTTTACAGGGTCGGACGGGCTCCTACGAGCAGTACTTC. The V and J segments used are TRBV11-2 and TRBJ2-7, with TRBD1 as a weak D call on 6 bases. As encoded in the germline V gene, CDR1 is SGHAT while CDR2 is FQNNGV. Trimming removed 1 base from V and 0 bases from J, leaving 19 bases between the germline ends. The CDR3 contains 18 residues, cysteine and phenylalanine counted. Only the CDR3 region is kept as DNA, spanning 54 bases read in frame from base 1.